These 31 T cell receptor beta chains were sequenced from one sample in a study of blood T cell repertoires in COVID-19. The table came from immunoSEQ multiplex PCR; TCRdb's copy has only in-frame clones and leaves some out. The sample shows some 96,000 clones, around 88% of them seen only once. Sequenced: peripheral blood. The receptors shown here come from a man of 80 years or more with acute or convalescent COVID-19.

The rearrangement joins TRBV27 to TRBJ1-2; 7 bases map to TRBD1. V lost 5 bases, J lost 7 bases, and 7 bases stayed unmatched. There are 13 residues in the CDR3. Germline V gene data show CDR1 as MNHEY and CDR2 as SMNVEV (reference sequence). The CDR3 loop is CASSPRTGFGYTF. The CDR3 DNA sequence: TGTGCCAGCAGTCCTCGGACAGGTTTTGGCTACACCTTC.

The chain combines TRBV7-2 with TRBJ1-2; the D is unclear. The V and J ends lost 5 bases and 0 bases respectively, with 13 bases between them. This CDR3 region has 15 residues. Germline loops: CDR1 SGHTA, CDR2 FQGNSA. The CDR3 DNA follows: TGTGCCAGCAGCCCCCTCCCCAACTCTAACTATGGCTACACCTTC. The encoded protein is CASSPLPNSNYGYTF.

The CDR3 DNA reads as TGTGCCAGTAGTATCCAGGTGAGAGAGACCCAGTACTTC. As protein: CASSIQVRETQYF. V usage is TRBV19 and J usage is TRBJ2-5; D is unclear. The V gene lost 3 bases and the J gene lost 4 bases, with 9 bases spanning the gap. Germline V gives CDR1 LNHDA, CDR2 SQIVND (reference sequence). This CDR3 contains 13 residues. The variable domain in full, with the rest retrieved from reference TRBV19 and TRBJ2-5, is DGGITQSPKYLFRKEGQNVTLSCEQNLNHDAMYWYRQDPGQGLRLIYYSQIVNDFQKGDIAEGYSVSREKKESFPLTVTSAQKNPTAFYLCASSIQVRETQYFGPGTRLLVL.

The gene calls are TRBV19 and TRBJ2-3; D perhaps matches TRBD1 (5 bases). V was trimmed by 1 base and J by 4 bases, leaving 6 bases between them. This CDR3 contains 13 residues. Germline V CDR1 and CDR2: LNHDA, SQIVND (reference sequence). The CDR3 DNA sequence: TGTGCCAGTAGTATAGGGGGCGCAGATACGCAGTATTTT. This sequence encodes CASSIGGADTQYF.

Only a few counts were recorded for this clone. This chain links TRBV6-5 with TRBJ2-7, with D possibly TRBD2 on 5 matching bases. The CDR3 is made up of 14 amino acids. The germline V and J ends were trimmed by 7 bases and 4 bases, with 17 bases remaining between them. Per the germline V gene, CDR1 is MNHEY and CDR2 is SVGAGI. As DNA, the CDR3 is TGTGCCAGCACCCGACGTGGCGGGTCTTACGAGCAGTACTTC. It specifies CASTRRGGSYEQYF.

DNA of the CDR3: TGTGCCAGCAGCTCCCGAGGGATGAACACCGGGGAGCTGTTTTTT. Protein product: CASSSRGMNTGELFF. The rearrangement links TRBV7-2 to TRBJ2-2; maybe TRBD2 (5 bases). Germline CDR1 and CDR2: SGHTA and FQGNSA. This CDR3 comprises 15 residues. V gave up 4 bases and J gave up 1 base, with 10 bases separating them.

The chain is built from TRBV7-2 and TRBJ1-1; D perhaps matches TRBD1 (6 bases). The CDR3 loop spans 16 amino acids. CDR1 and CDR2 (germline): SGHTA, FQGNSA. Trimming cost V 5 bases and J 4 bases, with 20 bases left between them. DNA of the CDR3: TGTGCCAGCAGCCCGGGGGGGGCCATTGCTTCCACTGAAGCTTTCTTT. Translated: CASSPGGAIASTEAFF.

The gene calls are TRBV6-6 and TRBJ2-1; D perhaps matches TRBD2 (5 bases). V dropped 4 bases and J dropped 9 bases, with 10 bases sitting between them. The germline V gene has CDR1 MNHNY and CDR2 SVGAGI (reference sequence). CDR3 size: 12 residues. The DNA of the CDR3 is TGTGCCAGCAGTTCCGAGGGCGGTGAGCAGTTCTTC. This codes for CASSSEGGEQFF.

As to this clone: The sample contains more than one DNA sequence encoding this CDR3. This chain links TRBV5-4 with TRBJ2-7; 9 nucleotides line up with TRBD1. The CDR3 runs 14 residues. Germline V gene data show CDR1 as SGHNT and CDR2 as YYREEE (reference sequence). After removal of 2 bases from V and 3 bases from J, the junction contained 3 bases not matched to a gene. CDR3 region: CASSLGTGNYEQYF. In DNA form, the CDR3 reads TGTGCCAGCAGCTTAGGGACAGGGAACTACGAGCAGTACTTC.

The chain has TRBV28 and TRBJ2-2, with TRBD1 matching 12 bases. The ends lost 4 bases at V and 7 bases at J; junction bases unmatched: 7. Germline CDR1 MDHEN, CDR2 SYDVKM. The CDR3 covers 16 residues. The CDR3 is CASSWAGTGGFGELFF. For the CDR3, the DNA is TGTGCCAGCAGTTGGGCCGGGACAGGGGGCTTCGGGGAGCTGTTTTTT.

The chain's CDR3 is CASSLGLADTGELFF. The CDR3 DNA is TGCGCCAGCAGCTTGGGACTAGCGGACACCGGGGAGCTGTTTTTT. V is TRBV5-1 and J is TRBJ2-2; 9 nucleotides align to TRBD2. The CDR3 loop spans 15 amino acids. J gave up 3 bases and V 0 bases, and 0 bases lay outside the gene matches. Germline CDR1 is SGHRS and CDR2 is YFSETQ.

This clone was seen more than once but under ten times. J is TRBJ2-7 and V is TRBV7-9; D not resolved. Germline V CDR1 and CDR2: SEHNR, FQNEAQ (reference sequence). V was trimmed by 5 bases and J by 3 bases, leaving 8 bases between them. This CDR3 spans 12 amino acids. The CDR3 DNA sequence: TGTGCCAGCAGCGCAGGAATCTACGAGCAGTACTTC. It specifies CASSAGIYEQYF. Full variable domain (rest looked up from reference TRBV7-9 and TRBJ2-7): DTGVSQNPRHKITKRGQNVTFRCDPISEHNRLYWYRQTLGQGPEFLTYFQNEAQLEKSRLLSDRFSAERPKGSFSTLEIQRTEQGDSAMYLCASSAGIYEQYFGPGTRLTVT.

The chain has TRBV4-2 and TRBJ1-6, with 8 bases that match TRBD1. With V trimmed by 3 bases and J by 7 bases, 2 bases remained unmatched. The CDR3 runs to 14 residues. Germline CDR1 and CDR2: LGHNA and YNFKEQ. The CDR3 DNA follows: TGTGCCAGCAGCCAGGGACAGGACAATTCACCCCTCCACTTT. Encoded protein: CASSQGQDNSPLHF.

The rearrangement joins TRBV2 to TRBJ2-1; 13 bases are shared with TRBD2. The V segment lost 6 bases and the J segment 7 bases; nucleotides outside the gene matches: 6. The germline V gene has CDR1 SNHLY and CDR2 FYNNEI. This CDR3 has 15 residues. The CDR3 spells CASRETSGRENEQFF. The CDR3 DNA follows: TGTGCCAGCAGGGAAACTAGCGGGAGGGAGAATGAGCAGTTCTTC.

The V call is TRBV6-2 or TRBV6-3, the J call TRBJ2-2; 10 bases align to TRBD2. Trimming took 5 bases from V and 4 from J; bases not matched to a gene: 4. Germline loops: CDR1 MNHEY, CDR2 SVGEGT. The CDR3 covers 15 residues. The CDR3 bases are TGTGCCAGCAGTCGACTAGCGGGCCTCACCGGGGAGCTGTTTTTT. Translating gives CASSRLAGLTGELFF.

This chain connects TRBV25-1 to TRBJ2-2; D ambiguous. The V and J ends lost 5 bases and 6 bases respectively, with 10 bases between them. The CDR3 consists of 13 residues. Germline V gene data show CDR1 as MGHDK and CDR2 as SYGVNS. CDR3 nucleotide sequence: TGTGCCAGCAGTCCCCGCCCAGCCGGGGAGCTGTTTTTT. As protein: CASSPRPAGELFF.

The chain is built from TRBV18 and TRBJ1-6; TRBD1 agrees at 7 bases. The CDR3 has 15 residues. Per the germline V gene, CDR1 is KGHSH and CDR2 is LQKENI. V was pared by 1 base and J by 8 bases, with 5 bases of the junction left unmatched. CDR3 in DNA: TGTGCCAGCTCACCACAGGGGGCAAGAGATTCACCCCTCCACTTT. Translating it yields CASSPQGARDSPLHF.

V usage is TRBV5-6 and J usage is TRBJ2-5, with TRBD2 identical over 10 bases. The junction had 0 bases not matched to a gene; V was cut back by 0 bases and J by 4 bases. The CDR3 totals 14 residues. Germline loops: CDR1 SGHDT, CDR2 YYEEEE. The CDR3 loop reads CASSLGLAGETQYF. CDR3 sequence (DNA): TGTGCCAGCAGCTTGGGACTAGCGGGAGAGACCCAGTACTTC.

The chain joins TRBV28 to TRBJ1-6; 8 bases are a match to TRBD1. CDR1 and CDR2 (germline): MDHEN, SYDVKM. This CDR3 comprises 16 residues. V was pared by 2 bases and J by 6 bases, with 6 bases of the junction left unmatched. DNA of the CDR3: TGTGCCAGCAGTTTAGGCGCAGGGGGCATTAATTCACCCCTCCACTTT. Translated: CASSLGAGGINSPLHF.

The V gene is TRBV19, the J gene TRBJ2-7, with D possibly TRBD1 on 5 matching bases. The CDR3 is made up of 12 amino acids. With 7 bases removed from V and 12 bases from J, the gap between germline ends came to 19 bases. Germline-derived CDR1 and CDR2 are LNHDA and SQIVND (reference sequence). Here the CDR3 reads CASTSNRQSLYF. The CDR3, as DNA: TGTGCCAGTACCTCCAACCGACAGAGTCTGTACTTC.

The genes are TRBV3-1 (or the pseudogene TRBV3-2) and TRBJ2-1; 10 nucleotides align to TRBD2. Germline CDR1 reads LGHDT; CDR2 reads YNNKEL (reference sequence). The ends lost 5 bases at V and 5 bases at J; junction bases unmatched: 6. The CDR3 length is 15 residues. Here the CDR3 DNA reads TGTGCCAGCAGCGGTGGACTAGCGGTTAACAATGAGCAGTTCTTC. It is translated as CASSGGLAVNNEQFF.

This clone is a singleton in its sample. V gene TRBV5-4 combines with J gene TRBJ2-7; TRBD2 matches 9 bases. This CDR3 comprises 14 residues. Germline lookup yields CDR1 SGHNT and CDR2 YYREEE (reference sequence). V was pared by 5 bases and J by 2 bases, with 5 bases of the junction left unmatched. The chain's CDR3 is CASSISGSPYEQYF. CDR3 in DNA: TGTGCCAGCAGTATTAGCGGGAGCCCCTACGAGCAGTACTTC.

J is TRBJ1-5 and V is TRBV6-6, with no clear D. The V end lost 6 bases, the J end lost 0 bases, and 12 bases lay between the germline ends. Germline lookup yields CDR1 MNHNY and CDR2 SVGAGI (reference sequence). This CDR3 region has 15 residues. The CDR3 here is CASSPPSGSNQPQHF. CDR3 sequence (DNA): TGTGCCAGCAGCCCTCCATCGGGTAGCAATCAGCCCCAGCATTTT.

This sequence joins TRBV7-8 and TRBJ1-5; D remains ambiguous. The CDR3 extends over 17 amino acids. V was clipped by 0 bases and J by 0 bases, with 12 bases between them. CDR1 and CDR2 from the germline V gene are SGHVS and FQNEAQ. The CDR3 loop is CASSLAHTGNSNQPQHF. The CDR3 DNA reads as TGTGCCAGCAGCTTAGCCCACACGGGAAATAGCAATCAGCCCCAGCATTTT.

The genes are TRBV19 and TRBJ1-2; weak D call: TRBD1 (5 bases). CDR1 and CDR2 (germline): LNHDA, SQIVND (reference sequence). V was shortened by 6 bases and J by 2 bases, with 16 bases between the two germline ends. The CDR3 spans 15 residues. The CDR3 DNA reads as TGTGCCAGTAGGGCCCAAAGACAGACAAACTATGGCTACACCTTC. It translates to CASRAQRQTNYGYTF.

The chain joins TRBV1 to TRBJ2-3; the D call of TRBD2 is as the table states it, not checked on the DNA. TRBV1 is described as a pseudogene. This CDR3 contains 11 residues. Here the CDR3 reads CTSPTRDTQYF. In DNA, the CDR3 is TGCACCAGCCCAACCCGGGATACGCAGTATTTT.

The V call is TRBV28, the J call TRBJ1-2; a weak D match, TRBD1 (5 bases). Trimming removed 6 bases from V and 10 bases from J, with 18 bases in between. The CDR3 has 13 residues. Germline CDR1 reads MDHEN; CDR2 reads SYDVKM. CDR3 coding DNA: TGTGCCAGCAGGGAACAGGTTCAAGGAGACTACACCTTC. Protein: CASREQVQGDYTF.

The CDR3 region has the DNA TGTGCCAGCAGTTACGCGGCCGGCGAGCAGTACTTC. Protein product: CASSYAAGEQYF. The chain uses TRBV6-5 and TRBJ2-7; D not resolved. V lost 2 bases, J lost 6 bases, and 8 bases lay in between. Germline CDR1 reads MNHEY; CDR2 reads SVGAGI. CDR3 size: 12 residues.

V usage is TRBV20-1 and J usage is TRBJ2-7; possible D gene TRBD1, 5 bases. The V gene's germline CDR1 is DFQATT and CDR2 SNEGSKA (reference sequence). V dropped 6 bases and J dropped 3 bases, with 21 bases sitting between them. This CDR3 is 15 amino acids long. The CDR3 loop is CSASPRVAGYYEQYF. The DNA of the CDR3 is TGCAGTGCGAGTCCCAGGGTCGCTGGCTACTACGAGCAGTACTTC.

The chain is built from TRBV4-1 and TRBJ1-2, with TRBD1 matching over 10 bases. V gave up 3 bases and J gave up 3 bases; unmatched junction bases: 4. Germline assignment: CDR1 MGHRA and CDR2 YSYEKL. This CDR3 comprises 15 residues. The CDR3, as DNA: TGCGCCAGCAGCCAGGGACAGGGGTCGGACTATGGCTACACCTTC. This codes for CASSQGQGSDYGYTF.

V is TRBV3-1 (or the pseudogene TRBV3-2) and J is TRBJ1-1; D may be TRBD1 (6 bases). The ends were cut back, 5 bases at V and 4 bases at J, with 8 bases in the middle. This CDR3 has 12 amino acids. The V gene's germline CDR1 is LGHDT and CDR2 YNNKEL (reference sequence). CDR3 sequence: CASSSDSTEAFF. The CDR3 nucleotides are TGTGCCAGCAGCTCGGACAGCACTGAAGCTTTCTTT.